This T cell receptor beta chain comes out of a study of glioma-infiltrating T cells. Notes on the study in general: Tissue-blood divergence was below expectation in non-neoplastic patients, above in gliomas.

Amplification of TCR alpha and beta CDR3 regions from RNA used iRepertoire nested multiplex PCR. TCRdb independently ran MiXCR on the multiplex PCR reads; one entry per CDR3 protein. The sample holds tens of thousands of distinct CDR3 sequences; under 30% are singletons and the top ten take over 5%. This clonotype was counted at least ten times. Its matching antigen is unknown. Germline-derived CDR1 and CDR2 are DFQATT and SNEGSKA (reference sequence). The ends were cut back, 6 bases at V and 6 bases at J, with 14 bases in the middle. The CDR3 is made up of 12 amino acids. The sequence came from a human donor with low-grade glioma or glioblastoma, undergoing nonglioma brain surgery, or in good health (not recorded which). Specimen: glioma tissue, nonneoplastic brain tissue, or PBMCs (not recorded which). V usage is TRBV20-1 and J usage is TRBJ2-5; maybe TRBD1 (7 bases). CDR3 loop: CSATGRRKTQYF. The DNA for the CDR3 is TGCAGTGCGACAGGGAGGAGGAAGACCCAGTACTTC.